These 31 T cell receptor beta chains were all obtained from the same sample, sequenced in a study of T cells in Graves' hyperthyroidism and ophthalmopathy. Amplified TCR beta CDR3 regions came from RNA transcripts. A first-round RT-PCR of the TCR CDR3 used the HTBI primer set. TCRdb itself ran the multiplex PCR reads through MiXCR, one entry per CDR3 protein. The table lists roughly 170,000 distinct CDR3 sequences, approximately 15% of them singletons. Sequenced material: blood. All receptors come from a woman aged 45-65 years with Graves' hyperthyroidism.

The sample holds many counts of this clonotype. The DNA of the CDR3 is TGTGCCAGCAGCCAAGATGGACAAGCGAATGAAAAACTGTTTTTT. This gives the protein CASSQDGQANEKLFF. The V gene is TRBV4-2, the J gene TRBJ1-4; D perhaps matches TRBD1 (5 bases). The CDR3 contains 15 residues. The V end lost 0 bases, the J end lost 5 bases, and 10 bases lay between the germline ends. Germline loops: CDR1 LGHNA, CDR2 YNFKEQ.

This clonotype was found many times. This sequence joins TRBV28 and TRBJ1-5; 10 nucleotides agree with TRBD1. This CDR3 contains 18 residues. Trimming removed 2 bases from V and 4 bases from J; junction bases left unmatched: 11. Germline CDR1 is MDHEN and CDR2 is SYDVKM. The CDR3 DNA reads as TGTGCCAGCAGTTTACGCGACAGGGGGCTCCGTCCTAATCAGCCCCAGCATTTT. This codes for CASSLRDRGLRPNQPQHF.

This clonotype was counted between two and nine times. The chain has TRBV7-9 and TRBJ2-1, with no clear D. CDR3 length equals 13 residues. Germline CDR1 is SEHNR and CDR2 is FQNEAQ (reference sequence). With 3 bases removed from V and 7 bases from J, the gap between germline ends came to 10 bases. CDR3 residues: CASSFDKGNEQFF. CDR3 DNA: TGTGCCAGCAGCTTCGACAAAGGAAATGAGCAGTTCTTC.

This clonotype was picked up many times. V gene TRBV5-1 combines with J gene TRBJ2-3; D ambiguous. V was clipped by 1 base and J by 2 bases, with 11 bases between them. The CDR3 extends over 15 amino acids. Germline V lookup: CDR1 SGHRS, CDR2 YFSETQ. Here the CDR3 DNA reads TGCGCCAGCAGCTTGCGTTACAGAAACACAGATACGCAGTATTTT. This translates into CASSLRYRNTDTQYF.

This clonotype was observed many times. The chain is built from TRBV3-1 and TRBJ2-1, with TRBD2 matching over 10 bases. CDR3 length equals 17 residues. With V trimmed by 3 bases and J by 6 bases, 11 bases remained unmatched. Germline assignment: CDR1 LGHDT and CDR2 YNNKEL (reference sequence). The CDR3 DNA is TGTGCCAGCAGCCATGCCAGACTAGCGGGTTACGTCAATGAGCAGTTCTTC. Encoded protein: CASSHARLAGYVNEQFF.

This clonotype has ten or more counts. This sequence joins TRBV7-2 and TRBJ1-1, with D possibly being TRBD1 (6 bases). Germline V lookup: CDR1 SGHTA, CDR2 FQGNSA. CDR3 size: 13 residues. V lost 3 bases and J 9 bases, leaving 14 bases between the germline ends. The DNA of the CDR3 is TGTGCCAGCAGCTTGAGTAGGGACACCAAAGCTTTCTTT. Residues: CASSLSRDTKAFF.

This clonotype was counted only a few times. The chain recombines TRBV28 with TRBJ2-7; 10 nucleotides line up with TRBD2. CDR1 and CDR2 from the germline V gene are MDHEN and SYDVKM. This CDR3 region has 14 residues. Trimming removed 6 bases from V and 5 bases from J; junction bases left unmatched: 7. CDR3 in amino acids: CASRKSGGAHEQYF. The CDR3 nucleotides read TGTGCCAGCAGGAAGAGCGGGGGGGCCCACGAGCAGTACTTC.

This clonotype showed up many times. CDR3 sequence: CASSPGPNEKLFF. DNA for the CDR3: TGTGCCAGCAGCCCGGGTCCAAATGAAAAACTGTTTTTT. The chain links TRBV7-3 to TRBJ1-4; no reliable D call. Germline V lookup: CDR1 SGHTA, CDR2 FQGTGA. Trimming removed 5 bases from V and 5 bases from J, with 9 bases in between. The CDR3 consists of 13 residues.

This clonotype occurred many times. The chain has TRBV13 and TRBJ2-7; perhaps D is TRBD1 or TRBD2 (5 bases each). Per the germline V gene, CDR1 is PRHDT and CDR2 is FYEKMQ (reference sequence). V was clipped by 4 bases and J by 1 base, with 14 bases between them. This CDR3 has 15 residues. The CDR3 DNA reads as TGTGCCAGCAGCTGGGTGCTAGAGGGGTCCTACGAGCAGTACTTC. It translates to CASSWVLEGSYEQYF.

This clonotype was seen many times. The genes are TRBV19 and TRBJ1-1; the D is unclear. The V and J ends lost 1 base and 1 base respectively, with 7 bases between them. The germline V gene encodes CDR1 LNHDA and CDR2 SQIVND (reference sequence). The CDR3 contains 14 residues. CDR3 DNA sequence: TGTGCCAGTAGTATAGGGCGGACGAACACTGAAGCTTTCTTT. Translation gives CASSIGRTNTEAFF.

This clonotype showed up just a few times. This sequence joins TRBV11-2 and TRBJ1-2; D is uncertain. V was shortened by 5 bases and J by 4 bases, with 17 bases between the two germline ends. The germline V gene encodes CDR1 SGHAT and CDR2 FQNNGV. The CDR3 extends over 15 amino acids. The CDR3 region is CASSPYRVVSYGYTF. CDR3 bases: TGTGCCAGCAGCCCCTATCGGGTAGTCTCCTATGGCTACACCTTC.

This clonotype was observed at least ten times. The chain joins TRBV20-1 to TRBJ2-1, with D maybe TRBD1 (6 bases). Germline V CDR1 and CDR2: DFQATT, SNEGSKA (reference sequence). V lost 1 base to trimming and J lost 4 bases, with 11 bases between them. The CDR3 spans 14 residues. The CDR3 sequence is CSARVQGRYNEQFF. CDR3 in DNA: TGCAGTGCTAGAGTACAGGGAAGATACAATGAGCAGTTCTTC.

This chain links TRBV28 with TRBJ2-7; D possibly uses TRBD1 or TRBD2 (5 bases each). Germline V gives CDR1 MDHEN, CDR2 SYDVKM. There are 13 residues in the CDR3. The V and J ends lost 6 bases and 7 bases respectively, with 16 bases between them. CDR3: CASSQGAWREQYF. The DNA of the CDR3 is TGTGCCAGCAGCCAAGGGGCCTGGAGGGAGCAGTACTTC.

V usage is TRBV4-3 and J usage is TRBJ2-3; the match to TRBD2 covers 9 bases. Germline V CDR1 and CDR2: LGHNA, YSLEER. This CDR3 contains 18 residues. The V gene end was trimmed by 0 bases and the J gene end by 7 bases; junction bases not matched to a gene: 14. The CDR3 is CASSQDLGASGTVNTQYF. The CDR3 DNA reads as TGCGCCAGCAGCCAAGATCTGGGAGCTAGCGGGACCGTGAATACGCAGTATTTT.

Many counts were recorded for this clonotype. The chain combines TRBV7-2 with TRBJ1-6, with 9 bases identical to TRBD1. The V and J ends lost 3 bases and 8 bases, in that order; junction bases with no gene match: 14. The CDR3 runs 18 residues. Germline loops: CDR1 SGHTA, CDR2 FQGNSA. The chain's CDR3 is CASSFGTGYWAGDSPLHF. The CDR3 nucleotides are TGTGCCAGCAGCTTTGGGACAGGGTACTGGGCTGGCGATTCACCCCTCCACTTT.

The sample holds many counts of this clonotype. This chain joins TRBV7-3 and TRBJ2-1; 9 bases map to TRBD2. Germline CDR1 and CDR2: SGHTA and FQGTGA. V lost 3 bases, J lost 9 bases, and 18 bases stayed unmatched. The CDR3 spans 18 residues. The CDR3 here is CASSLGAAGGILAGEQFF. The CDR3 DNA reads TGTGCCAGCAGCTTGGGCGCGGCGGGGGGGATACTTGCGGGTGAGCAGTTCTTC.

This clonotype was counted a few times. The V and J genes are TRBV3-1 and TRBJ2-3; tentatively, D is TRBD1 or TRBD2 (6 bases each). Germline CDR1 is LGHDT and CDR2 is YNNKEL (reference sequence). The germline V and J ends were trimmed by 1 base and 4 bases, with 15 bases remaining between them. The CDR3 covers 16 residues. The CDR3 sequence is CASSQVRGRGSDTQYF. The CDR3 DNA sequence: TGTGCCAGCAGCCAAGTACGGGGGCGAGGGTCAGATACGCAGTATTTT.

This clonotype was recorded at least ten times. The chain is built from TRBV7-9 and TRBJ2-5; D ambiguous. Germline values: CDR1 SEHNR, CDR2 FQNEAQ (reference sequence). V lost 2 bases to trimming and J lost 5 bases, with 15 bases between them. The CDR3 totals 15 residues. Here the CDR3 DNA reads TGTGCCAGCAGCTTAAGGTGGACCGCAAGCGAGACCCAGTACTTC. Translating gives CASSLRWTASETQYF.

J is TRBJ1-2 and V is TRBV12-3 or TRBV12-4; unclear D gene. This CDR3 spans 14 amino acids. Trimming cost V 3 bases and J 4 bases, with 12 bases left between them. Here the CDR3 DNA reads TGTGCCAGCAGTTTTTATGGTCAGGCCTATGGCTACACCTTC. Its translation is CASSFYGQAYGYTF.

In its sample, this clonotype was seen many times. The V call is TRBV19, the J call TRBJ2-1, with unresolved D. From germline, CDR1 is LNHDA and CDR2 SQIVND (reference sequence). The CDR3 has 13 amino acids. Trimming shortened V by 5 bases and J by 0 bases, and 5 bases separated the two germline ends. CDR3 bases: TGTGCCAGTAGTTTCGGCTCCTACAATGAGCAGTTCTTC. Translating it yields CASSFGSYNEQFF.

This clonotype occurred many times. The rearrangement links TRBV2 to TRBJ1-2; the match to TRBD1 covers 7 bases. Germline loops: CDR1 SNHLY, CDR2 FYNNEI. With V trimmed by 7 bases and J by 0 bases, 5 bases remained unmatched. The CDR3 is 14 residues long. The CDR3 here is CASIEGQSNYGYTF. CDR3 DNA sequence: TGTGCCAGCATCGAGGGACAGTCTAACTATGGCTACACCTTC.

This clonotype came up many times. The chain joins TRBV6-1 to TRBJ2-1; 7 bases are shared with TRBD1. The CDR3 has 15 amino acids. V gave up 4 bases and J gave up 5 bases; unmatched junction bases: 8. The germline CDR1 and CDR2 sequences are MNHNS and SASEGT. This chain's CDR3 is CASSGQGRANNEQFF. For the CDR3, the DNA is TGTGCCAGCAGTGGACAGGGACGTGCTAACAATGAGCAGTTCTTC.

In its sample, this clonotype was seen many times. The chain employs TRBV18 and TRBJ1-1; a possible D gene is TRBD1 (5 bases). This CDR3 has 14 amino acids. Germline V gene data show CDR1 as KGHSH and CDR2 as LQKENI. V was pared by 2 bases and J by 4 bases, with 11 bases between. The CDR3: CASSPSGQGTEAFF. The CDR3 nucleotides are TGTGCCAGCTCACCATCGGGTCAGGGCACTGAAGCTTTCTTT.

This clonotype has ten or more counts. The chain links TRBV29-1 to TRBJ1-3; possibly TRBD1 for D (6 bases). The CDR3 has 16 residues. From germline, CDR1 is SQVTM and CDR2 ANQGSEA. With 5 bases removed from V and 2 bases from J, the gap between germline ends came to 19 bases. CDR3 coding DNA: TGCAGCGTTCGCGGGGGGCCAGAACGCCCTGGAAACACCATATATTTT. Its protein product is CSVRGGPERPGNTIYF.

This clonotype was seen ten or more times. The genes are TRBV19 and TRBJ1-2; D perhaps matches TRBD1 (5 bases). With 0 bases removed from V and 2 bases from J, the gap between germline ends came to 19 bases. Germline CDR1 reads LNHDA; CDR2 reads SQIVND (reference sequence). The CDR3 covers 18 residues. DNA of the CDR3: TGTGCCAGTAGTATAGATCTCTTTGGAGGCAGGGCCAACTATGGCTACACCTTC. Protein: CASSIDLFGGRANYGYTF.

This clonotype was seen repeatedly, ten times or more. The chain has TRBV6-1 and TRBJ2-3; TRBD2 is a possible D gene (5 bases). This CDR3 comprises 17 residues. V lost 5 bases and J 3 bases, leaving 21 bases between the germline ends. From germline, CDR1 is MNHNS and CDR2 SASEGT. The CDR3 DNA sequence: TGTGCCAGCAGTACCAGCATAGCCGGGATTGAGACAGATACGCAGTATTTT. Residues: CASSTSIAGIETDTQYF.

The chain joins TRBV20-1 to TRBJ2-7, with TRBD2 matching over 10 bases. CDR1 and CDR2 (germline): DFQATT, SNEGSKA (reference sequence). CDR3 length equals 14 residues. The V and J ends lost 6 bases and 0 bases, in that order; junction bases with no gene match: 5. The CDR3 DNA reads TGCAGTGCCATCGTAGCGGGGGGCTCCTACGAGCAGTACTTC. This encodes CSAIVAGGSYEQYF.

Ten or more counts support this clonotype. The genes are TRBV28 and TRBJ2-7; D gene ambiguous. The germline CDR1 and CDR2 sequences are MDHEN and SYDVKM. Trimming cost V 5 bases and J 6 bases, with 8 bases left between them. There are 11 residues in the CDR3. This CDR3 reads CASSPGSEQYF. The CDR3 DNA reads TGTGCCAGCAGTCCGGGCAGCGAGCAGTACTTC.

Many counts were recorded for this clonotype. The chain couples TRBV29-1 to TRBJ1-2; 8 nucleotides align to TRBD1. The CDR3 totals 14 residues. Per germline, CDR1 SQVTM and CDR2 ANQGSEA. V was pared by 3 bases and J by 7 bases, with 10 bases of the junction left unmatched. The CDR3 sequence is CSVDFDAGGSGYTF. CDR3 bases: TGCAGCGTTGATTTTGATGCAGGGGGCAGTGGCTACACCTTC.

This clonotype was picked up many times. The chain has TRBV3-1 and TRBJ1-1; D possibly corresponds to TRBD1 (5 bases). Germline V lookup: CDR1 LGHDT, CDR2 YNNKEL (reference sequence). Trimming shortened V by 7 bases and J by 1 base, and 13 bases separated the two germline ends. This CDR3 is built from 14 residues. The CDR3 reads CASNPDRRNTEAFF. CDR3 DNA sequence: TGTGCCAGCAATCCCGACAGACGGAACACTGAAGCTTTCTTT.

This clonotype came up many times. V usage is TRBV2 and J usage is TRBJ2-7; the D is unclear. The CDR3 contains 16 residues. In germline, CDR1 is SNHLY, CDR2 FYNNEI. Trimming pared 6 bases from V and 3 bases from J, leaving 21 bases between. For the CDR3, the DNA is TGTGCCAGCAGCGCAGAGGAAAGTTCGGAACACTACGAGCAGTACTTC. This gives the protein CASSAEESSEHYEQYF.